Presented here are 16 T cell receptor beta chains from one specimen sequenced in a study of response to subunit inactivated influenza vaccine. From the RT-PCR reads, TCRdb called clonotypes with MiXCR, one entry per CDR3 protein. The profile shows 650,000 to 850,000 distinct CDR3 sequences, 14% of them singletons. The source was PBMCs from blood, collected around two weeks before vaccination. All receptors come from a man aged 50 to 59 who received an inactivated influenza vaccine.

The V and J genes are TRBV7-8 and TRBJ2-7; possibly TRBD2 for D (6 bases). V lost 5 bases, J lost 10 bases, and 18 bases lay in between. This CDR3 is built from 13 residues. CDR1 is SGHVS and CDR2 is FQNEAQ in the germline V gene. The CDR3 DNA sequence: TGTGCCAGCAGCCCGGGGGTCCTACGATCCCAGTACTTC. Protein: CASSPGVLRSQYF.

This clonotype appeared a few times. The gene calls are TRBV5-5 and TRBJ2-1, with D possibly being TRBD1 (7 bases). CDR1 and CDR2 (germline): SGHKS, YYEKEE (reference sequence). The CDR3 has 17 amino acids. V lost 1 base to trimming and J lost 1 base, with 15 bases between them. The CDR3 region has the DNA TGTGCCAGCAGCTTGTCGCGCCAGGGGGGTTCCTACAATGAGCAGTTCTTC. Its translation is CASSLSRQGGSYNEQFF.

In its sample, this clonotype was seen a few times. The chain joins TRBV6-1 to TRBJ2-7; D is possibly TRBD1 or TRBD2 (5 bases each). Per germline, CDR1 MNHNS and CDR2 SASEGT. V lost 2 bases and J 5 bases, leaving 10 bases between the germline ends. The CDR3 totals 13 residues. This chain's CDR3 is CASSEFGDHEQYF. CDR3 nucleotide sequence: TGTGCCAGCAGTGAATTTGGGGACCACGAGCAGTACTTC.

This clonotype was found a few times. The J gene is TRBJ2-1, the V gene TRBV6-5, with no clear D. Germline-derived CDR1 and CDR2 are MNHEY and SVGAGI. The CDR3 is 11 residues long. V lost 5 bases, J lost 10 bases, and 9 bases lay in between. The CDR3 DNA sequence: TGTGCCAGCAGTGCCGACGGGGAGCAGTTCTTC. As protein: CASSADGEQFF.

This clonotype has only a few counts. The V call is TRBV7-9, the J call TRBJ2-2, with unresolved D. Germline V gives CDR1 SEHNR, CDR2 FQNEAQ (reference sequence). V lost 1 base to trimming and J lost 13 bases, with 7 bases between them. CDR3 size: 11 residues. CDR3 in DNA: TGTGCCAGCAGCTTAGGACATGGGCTGTTTTTT. Translating gives CASSLGHGLFF.

Only a few counts were recorded for this clonotype. V gene TRBV4-2 combines with J gene TRBJ2-1; 13 bases are shared with TRBD2. V shed 3 bases and J 0 bases; nucleotides not matched to a gene: 8. The CDR3 totals 19 residues. Germline lookup yields CDR1 LGHNA and CDR2 YNFKEQ. The CDR3 reads CASSQELAGGRTSYNEQFF. CDR3 bases: TGTGCCAGCAGCCAGGAACTAGCGGGAGGGCGAACCTCCTACAATGAGCAGTTCTTC.

A few counts support this clonotype. This chain joins TRBV28 and TRBJ1-5; perhaps TRBD1 as D (6 bases). Trimming removed 2 bases from V and 4 bases from J, with 18 bases in between. The germline CDR1 and CDR2 sequences are MDHEN and SYDVKM. The CDR3 covers 17 residues. CDR3 sequence: CASSLKDRAWLNQPQHF. In DNA form, the CDR3 reads TGTGCCAGCAGTTTAAAGGACAGAGCCTGGTTAAATCAGCCCCAGCATTTT.

The genes are TRBV7-2 and TRBJ2-3; 13 positions match TRBD2. Looked up from germline, CDR1 is SGHTA and CDR2 is FQGNSA. With V trimmed by 4 bases and J by 5 bases, 6 bases remained unmatched. The CDR3 spans 16 residues. CDR3 loop: CASSSTSGGAGDTQYF. DNA of the CDR3: TGTGCCAGCAGCTCCACTAGCGGGGGGGCCGGAGATACGCAGTATTTT. The full variable domain, in which reference TRBV7-2 and TRBJ2-3 provide the parts outside the CDR3, is GAGVSQSPSNKVTEKGKDVELRCDPISGHTALYWYRQSLGQGLEFLIYFQGNSAPDKSGLPSDRFSAERTGGSVSTLTIQRTQQEDSAVYLCASSSTSGGAGDTQYFGPGTRLTVL.

The rearrangement uses TRBV12-3 or TRBV12-4 and TRBJ2-1; a possible D gene is TRBD2 (6 bases). The CDR3 sequence is 13 residues long. With 3 bases removed from V and 9 bases from J, the gap between germline ends came to 12 bases. This chain's CDR3 is CASSLGGNGEQFF. The CDR3 nucleotides read TGTGCCAGCAGTTTGGGCGGGAACGGTGAGCAGTTCTTC.

Many counts were recorded for this clonotype. The V and J genes are TRBV28 and TRBJ2-2; no reliable D call. The germline V and J ends were trimmed by 2 bases and 1 base, with 11 bases remaining between them. From germline, CDR1 is MDHEN and CDR2 SYDVKM. The CDR3 is 16 residues long. The CDR3 DNA reads as TGTGCCAGCAGTTTAATCTCGGGCGTGAACACCGGGGAGCTGTTTTTT. It yields the protein CASSLISGVNTGELFF.

The V call is TRBV12-3 or TRBV12-4, the J call TRBJ1-4; 9 positions agree with TRBD1. V lost 6 bases and J lost 6; bases outside the gene matches: 5. This CDR3 contains 14 residues. The CDR3, as DNA: TGTGCCAGCAGCAACCGGGACAGGGATGAAAAACTGTTTTTT. This translates into CASSNRDRDEKLFF.

This clonotype showed up many times. The chain has TRBV5-1 and TRBJ2-1; maybe TRBD1 (6 bases). With 8 bases removed from V and 4 bases from J, the gap between germline ends came to 19 bases. Germline V lookup: CDR1 SGHRS, CDR2 YFSETQ. The length of the CDR3 is 15 residues. The CDR3, as DNA: TGCGCCAGTAGTCCGGGACATAACGCTTACAATGAGCAGTTCTTC. This encodes CASSPGHNAYNEQFF.

This clonotype was recorded at least ten times. The V and J genes are TRBV11-1 and TRBJ1-2; D might be TRBD1 (6 bases). The germline CDR1 and CDR2 sequences are SGHAT and FQDESV (reference sequence). Trimming stripped 3 bases from V and 3 bases from J, with 26 bases between. The CDR3 has 19 residues. The CDR3 here is CASSFVSGRRTAIDYGYTF. The CDR3 coding sequence is TGTGCCAGCAGCTTCGTATCGGGGCGTAGGACAGCTATAGACTATGGCTACACCTTC.

This clonotype was found a few times. V usage is TRBV6-2 or TRBV6-3 and J usage is TRBJ2-1, with TRBD2 matching 8 bases. Trimming removed 0 bases from V and 4 bases from J; junction bases left unmatched: 2. Germline V gene sequence: CDR1 MNHEY, CDR2 SVGEGT. The CDR3 contains 15 residues. The CDR3 loop reads CASSYSAGGYNEQFF. In DNA form, the CDR3 reads TGTGCCAGCAGTTACTCCGCGGGGGGTTACAATGAGCAGTTCTTC.

Only a few counts were recorded for this clonotype. The J gene is TRBJ2-5, the V gene TRBV10-3; 9 bases are a match to TRBD1. Looked up from germline, CDR1 is ENHRY and CDR2 is SYGVKD. V shed 10 bases, J shed 2 bases, and the junction held 5 bases outside the gene matches. The CDR3 spans 13 residues. DNA for the CDR3: TGTGCCACGACAGGGGGGCCACAAGAGACCCAGTACTTC. Translation gives CATTGGPQETQYF.

This clonotype occurred a few times. The chain combines TRBV4-1 with TRBJ2-5, with 8 bases matching TRBD2. Germline CDR1 and CDR2: MGHRA and YSYEKL. The CDR3 length is 16 residues. V lost 5 bases and J lost 0; bases outside the gene matches: 8. The CDR3 loop is CASSARSGGDQETQYF. The CDR3 nucleotides read TGCGCCAGCAGCGCGAGGAGCGGGGGTGACCAAGAGACCCAGTACTTC.